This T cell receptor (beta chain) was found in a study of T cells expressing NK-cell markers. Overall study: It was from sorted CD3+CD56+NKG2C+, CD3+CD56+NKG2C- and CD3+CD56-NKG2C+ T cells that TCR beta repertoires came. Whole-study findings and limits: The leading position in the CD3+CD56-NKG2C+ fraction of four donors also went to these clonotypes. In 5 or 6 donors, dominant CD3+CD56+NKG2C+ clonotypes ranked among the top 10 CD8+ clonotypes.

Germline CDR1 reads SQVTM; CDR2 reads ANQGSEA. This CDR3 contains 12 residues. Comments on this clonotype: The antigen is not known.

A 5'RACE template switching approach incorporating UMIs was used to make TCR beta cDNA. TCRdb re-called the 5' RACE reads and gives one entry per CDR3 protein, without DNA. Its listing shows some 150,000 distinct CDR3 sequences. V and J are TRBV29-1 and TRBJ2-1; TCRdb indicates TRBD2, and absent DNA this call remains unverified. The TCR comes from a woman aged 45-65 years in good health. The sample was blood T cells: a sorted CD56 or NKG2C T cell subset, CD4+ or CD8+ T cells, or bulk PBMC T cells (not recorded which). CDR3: CSVASGTDEQFF.